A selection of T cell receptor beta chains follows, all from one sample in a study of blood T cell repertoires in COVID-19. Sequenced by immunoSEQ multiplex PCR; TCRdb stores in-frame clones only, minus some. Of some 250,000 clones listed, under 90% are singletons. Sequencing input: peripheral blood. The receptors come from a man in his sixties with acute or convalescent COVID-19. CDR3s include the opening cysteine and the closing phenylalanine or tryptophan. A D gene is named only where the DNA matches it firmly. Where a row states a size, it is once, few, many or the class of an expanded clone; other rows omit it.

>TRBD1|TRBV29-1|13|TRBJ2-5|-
CSVGGTGGETQYF
TGCAGCGTTGGGGGTACAGGGGGAGAGACCCAGTACTTC
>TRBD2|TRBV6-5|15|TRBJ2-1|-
CASSSPGLAGDEQFF
TGTGCCAGCAGTTCTCCAGGACTAGCGGGGGACGAGCAGTTCTTC
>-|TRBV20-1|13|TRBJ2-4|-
CSASSGVEYIQYF
TGCAGTGCTAGTTCGGGGGTCGAGTACATTCAGTACTTC
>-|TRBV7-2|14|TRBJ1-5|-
CASSLDNRNQPQHF
TGTGCCAGCAGCTTAGACAACAGAAATCAGCCCCAGCATTTT
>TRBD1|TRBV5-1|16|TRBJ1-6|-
CASSTGQGKPNSPLHF
TGCGCCAGCAGCACAGGACAGGGAAAGCCTAATTCACCCCTCCACTTT
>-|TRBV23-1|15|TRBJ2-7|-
CASSQRHYPEGEQYF
TGCGCCAGCAGTCAACGACATTATCCCGAGGGCGAGCAGTACTTC
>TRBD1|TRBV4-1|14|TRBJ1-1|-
CASSQEGQVTEAFF
TGCGCCAGCAGCCAAGAGGGACAGGTTACTGAAGCTTTCTTT
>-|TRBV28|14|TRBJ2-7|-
CASGPVGQFYEQYF
TGTGCCAGCGGTCCCGTAGGACAGTTTTACGAGCAGTACTTC
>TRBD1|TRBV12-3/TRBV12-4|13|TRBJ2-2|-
CASSVQGPGELFF
TGTGCCAGCAGTGTACAGGGGCCCGGGGAGCTGTTTTTT
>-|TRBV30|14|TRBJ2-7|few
CAWSVNQESYEQYF
TGTGCCTGGAGTGTTAACCAGGAATCCTACGAGCAGTACTTC